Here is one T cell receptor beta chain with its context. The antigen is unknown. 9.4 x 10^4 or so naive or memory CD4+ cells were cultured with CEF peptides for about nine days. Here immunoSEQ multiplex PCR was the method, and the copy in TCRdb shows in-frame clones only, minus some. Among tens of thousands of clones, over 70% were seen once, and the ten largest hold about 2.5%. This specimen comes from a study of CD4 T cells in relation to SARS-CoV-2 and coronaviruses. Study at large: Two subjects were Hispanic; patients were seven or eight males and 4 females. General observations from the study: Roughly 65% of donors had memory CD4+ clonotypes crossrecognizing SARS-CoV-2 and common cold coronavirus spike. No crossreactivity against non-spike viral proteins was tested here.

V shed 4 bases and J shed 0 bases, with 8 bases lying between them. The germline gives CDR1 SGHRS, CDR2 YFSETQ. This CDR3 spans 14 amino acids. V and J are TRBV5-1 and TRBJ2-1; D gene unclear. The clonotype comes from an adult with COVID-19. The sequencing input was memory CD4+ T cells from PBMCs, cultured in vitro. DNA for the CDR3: TGCGCCAGCAGCGAGTTTCTCTCCTACAATGAGCAGTTCTTC. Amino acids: CASSEFLSYNEQFF.